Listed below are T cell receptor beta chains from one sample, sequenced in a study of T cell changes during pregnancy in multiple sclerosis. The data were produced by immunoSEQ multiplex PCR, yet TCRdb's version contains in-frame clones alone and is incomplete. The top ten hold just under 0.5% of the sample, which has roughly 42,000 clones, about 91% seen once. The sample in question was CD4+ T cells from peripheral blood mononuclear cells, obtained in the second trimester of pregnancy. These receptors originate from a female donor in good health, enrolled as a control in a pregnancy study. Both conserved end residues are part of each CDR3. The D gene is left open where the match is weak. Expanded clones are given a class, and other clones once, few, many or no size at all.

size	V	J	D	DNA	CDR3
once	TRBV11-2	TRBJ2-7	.	TGTGCCAGCAGCTGGGGCCGATCCTCCTACGAGCAGTACTTC	CASSWGRSSYEQYF
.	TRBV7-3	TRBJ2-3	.	TGTGCCAGCAGCCGAAGGACTACTCGCACAGATACGCAGTATTTT	CASSRRTTRTDTQYF
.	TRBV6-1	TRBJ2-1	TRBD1	TGTGCCAGCACGGACAGGGTTTTTGGTGAGCAGTTCTTC	CASTDRVFGEQFF
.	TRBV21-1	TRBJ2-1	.	TGTGCCACCGGCGTTAAGGAGAGCTCCTACAATGAGCAGTTCTTC	CATGVKESSYNEQFF
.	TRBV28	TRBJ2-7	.	TGTGCCAGCAGTCTGCGAGGAAGTCGAAGCGGGCGGCAGTACTTC	CASSLRGSRSGRQYF
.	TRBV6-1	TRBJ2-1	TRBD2	TGTGCCAGCACTAGTCTAGCGGGGGCCCAGCAGTTCTTC	CASTSLAGAQQFF
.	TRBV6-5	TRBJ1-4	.	TGTGCCAGCGGCCGCGGGATTAATGAAAAACTGTTTTTT	CASGRGINEKLFF
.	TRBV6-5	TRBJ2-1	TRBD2	TGTGCCAGCAGTTACGGACTCGCGGGGGGAGTCGATGAGCAGTTCTTC	CASSYGLAGGVDEQFF
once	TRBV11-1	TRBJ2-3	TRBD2	TGTGCCAGCAGCTCCATTCTAGCGGGAGGTACAGATACGCAGTATTTT	CASSSILAGGTDTQYF
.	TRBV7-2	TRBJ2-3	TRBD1	TGTGCCAGCAGCGCGATGGGAACAGGGGGGACAGATACGCAGTATTTT	CASSAMGTGGTDTQYF
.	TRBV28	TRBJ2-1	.	TGTGCCAGCAGTTTCCCGGGGGAAGACTACAATGAGCAGTTCTTC	CASSFPGEDYNEQFF
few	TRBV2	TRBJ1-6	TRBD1	TGTGCCAGCAGTGAAGGTTGGGACAGACGAAATTCACCCCTCCACTTT	CASSEGWDRRNSPLHF
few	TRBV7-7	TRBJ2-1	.	TGTGCTAGCAGCCAAGGGACTTCCTCCTACAATGAGCAGTTCTTC	CASSQGTSSYNEQFF
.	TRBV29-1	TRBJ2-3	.	TGCAGCGTTGGGTGGCAGTACACAGATACGCAGTATTTT	CSVGWQYTDTQYF
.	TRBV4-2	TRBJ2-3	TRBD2	TGTGCCAGCAGCCAAGAGGCTAGCGGAGATACAGATACGCAGTATTTT	CASSQEASGDTDTQYF
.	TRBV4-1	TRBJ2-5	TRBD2	TGCGCCAGCAGCCAAGAGACTAGCGGTGAAGAGACCCAGTACTTC	CASSQETSGEETQYF
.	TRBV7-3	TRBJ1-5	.	TGTGCCAGCAGCTCGACAGGCAAAAATCAGCCCCAGCATTTT	CASSSTGKNQPQHF
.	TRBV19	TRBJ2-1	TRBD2	TGTGCCAGTCGATTAATAGCGGGAGGGATCAATGAGCAGTTCTTC	CASRLIAGGINEQFF
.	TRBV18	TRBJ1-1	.	TGTGCCAGCTCACGGTTCGTGGGACTTACATTTCTTAACACTGAAGCTTTCTTT	CASSRFVGLTFLNTEAFF
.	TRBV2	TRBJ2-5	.	TGTGCCAGCAGGGGGGGTGGAGAGACCCAGTACTTC	CASRGGGETQYF
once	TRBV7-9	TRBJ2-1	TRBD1	TGTGCCAGCAGCTTCCGGGACAGGGGTTACAATGAGCAGTTCTTC	CASSFRDRGYNEQFF
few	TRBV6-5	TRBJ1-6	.	TGTGCCAGCAGTTCCGGGACTAACCTCCACTTT	CASSSGTNLHF
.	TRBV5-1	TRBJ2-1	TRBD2	TGCGCCAGCAGCTTGGCTAGCGGGAGTGGTGAGCAGTTCTTC	CASSLASGSGEQFF
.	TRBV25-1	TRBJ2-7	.	TGTGCCAGCAGTCCCATTGGGGCGGGACGGTCCTACGAGCAGTACTTC	CASSPIGAGRSYEQYF
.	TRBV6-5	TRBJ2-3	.	TGTGCCAGCAGTTACTCGTGGGCTAGCTTTACAGATACGCAGTATTTT	CASSYSWASFTDTQYF
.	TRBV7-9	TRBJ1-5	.	TGTGCCAGCAGCTTAGGCAGGGTCGATCAGCCCCAGCATTTT	CASSLGRVDQPQHF
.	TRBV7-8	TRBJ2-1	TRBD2	TGTGCCAGCAGCTTCAAAAGCGGGAGCTCCTACAATGAGCAGTTCTTC	CASSFKSGSSYNEQFF
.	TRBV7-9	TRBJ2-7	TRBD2	TGTGCCAGCAGCTCCCGTACTAGCGCAAGCTCCTACGAGCAGTACTTC	CASSSRTSASSYEQYF
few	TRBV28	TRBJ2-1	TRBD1	TGTGCCAGCCTTATTCCGGGACAGGGGAACAATGAGCAGTTCTTC	CASLIPGQGNNEQFF
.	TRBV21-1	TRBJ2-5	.	TGTGCCAGCAGCAAATATCAGGGGCCGGGCAGGGAAGAGACCCAGTACTTC	CASSKYQGPGREETQYF
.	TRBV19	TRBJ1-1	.	TGTGCCAGTATTGAGTGGCAGGTACCCGATCGAATCCCCGGTCAATGGTCAATGAACACTGAAGCTTTCTTT	CASIEWQVPDRIPGQWSMNTEAFF
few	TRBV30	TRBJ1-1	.	TGTGCCTGGAGTCGGCTGGACATCACTGAAGCTTTCTTT	CAWSRLDITEAFF
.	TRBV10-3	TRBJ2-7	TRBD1	TGTGCCATCTCTGGACTTCCCGGACAGGTCCTCGGCGAGCAGTACTTC	CAISGLPGQVLGEQYF